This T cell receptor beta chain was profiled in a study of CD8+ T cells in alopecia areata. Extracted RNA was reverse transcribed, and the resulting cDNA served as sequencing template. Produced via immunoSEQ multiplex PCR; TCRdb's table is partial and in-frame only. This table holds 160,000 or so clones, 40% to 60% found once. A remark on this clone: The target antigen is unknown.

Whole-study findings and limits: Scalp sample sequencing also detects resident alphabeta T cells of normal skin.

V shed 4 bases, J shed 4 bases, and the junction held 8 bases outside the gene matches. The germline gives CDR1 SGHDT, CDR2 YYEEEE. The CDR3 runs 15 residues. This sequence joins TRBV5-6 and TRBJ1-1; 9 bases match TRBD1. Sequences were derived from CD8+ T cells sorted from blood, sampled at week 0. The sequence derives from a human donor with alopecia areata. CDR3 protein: CASSDTGGWITEAFF. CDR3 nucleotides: TGTGCCAGCAGCGATACAGGGGGCTGGATCACTGAAGCTTTCTTT.